This record covers a single T cell receptor (beta chain). Its antigen is undetermined. This CDR3 fails to terminate in the conserved phenylalanine or tryptophan, so it likely reflects a read error. This CDR3 has 17 residues. V was pared by 0 bases and J by 3 bases, with 16 bases between. Germline-derived CDR1 and CDR2 are MGHRA and YSYEKL. Production of TCR beta cDNA used approximately 0.55 ug total RNA together with a constant-region primer. Employing slightly modified ARM-PCR, three nested multiplex PCR rounds were run, and these gave rise to the TCR beta libraries. It was with TRBV1-TRBV30 forward primers and a C-beta reverse primer that the first two PCR rounds were run, at roughly 10 cycles each. TCRdb re-called the multiplex PCR reads through MiXCR, storing one row per CDR3 protein. The sample yields 190,000 or so distinct CDR3 sequences, 65% seen once. This entry belongs to a study of tumor-infiltrating lymphocytes in primary liver carcinoma. Across the whole study: Surgeons treated the primary liver carcinoma of the patients by surgical resection.

Study findings and constraints: Unsorted bulk processing meant the study did not compare CD4+ and CD8+ repertoires.

Germline DNA was also extracted, and blood RNA derived from unsorted whole blood. The receptor comes from a woman between 55 and 75 years old with primary liver carcinoma and hepatitis B virus infection. This chain connects TRBV4-1 to TRBJ2-3, with a possible D match to TRBD2 (5 bases). Input material: peripheral blood. The CDR3 sequence: CASSQEAAGRSTDTQYI. The CDR3 DNA sequence: TGCGCCAGCAGCCAAGAGGCGGCGGGTCGAAGTACAGATACGCAGTATATT.